This T cell receptor (beta chain) was found in a study of cytomegalovirus exposure and HLA in healthy donors (dated 2017 in TCRdb). Regarding the study in general: In an earlier analysis of fewer than 750 of the donors, 250 to 350 Gb of sequence data and 117 million unique TCR beta sequences from about 190 million T cells were reported. In a later genetic analysis, genome-wide SNP genotypes for about 55% of the roughly 700 donors were used, and that subset was treated as a discovery cohort. The study used immunosequencing to profile the T cell repertoires of approximately 630 subjects and linked those repertoires to cytomegalovirus serostatus. Roughly 5 DR-DQ haplotypes were handled as single units for association and clustering, since linkage in the cohort was strong. Every discovery cohort repertoire had been produced on one sequencing platform. The number of donors typed differed by locus, with 629-630 for A, B, C, DRB1 and DQB1, around 560 for DQA1, 600 to 610 for DPA1, and some 440 for DPB1. HLA typing covered class I and class II loci at four-digit resolution. To predict cytomegalovirus infection status, the study brought together high-throughput TCR immunosequencing, statistical association of individual TCRs with disease status, and machine learning. Roughly 290 gigabases of sequencing data and approximately 91 million unique TCR sequences made up an early release that covered around 640 HLA-typed donors. Of the approximately 400 genotyped donors, over 65% fell in the genetic ancestry cluster associated with self-reported Caucasian donors. Alongside the repertoire data, information on donor age, sex, ethnicity and CMV serostatus was compiled. Rather than drawing on any new phenotypic data, the later analysis identified candidate immune exposures from TCR beta sequences and the way those sequences occurred across donors. Besides the first cohort of approximately 710 subjects, a separate validation cohort made up of 120 different subjects was used. Across roughly 420 genotyped donors of the cohort, an average of about 220,000 unique TCR beta nucleotide sequences per donor were sequenced, and 15% to 20% of those sequences were non-productive. A later analysis re-analyzed previously published TCR beta repertoires from approximately 670 donors and added high-resolution HLA genotyping to study TCR occurrence patterns. The aim of the study was to test whether cataloging public T cell receptors could identify signatures of past pathogen exposure. To decide whether each TCR beta V gene segment behaved as functional or pseudogenic, an earlier analysis of approximately 590 of the donors relied on high-throughput TCR beta sequencing.

As regards this clone: Its antigen has not been determined. No much larger clone is present one base from it, and per-base qualities are unavailable.

Library prep was done by the immunoSEQ multiplex PCR assay. For the multiplex PCR, a mixture combining 60 forward primers for TCR Vbeta segments and 13 reverse primers for TCR Jbeta segments was used. A multiplex PCR assay on genomic DNA amplified the CDR3 region of rearranged TCR beta genes. Amplified TCR beta libraries were sequenced as 87-base-pair reads on the Illumina HiSeq System. From the authors' description of their analysis: In a later analysis, around 80 million unique TCR beta chains were counted across the roughly 610 repertoires, and roughly 11 million of these chains were shared by at least two donors. Raw reads were error-corrected and collapsed into unique sequences with a nearest-neighbor algorithm that merged closely related sequences to remove PCR and sequencing errors. V, D and J gene segments were assigned by aligning CDR3 sequences to IMGT reference sequences. For a sequence to be retained, a match of at least six nucleotides was required to both a V gene segment and a J gene segment. A rearrangement was called productive if the CDR3 had no stop codons and remained in frame with V and J, and every other rearrangement was called non-productive. CDR3 was defined according to IMGT convention as the region running from the second conserved V-encoded cysteine to the conserved J-encoded phenylalanine. Sequences without an unambiguous match to a single V gene segment were excluded from the earlier analysis of 450 to 650 of the donors. In an earlier analysis of 587 of the donors, V segments were called functional above 56.7% productive rearrangements and were called segregating when the between-donor standard deviation exceeded 5%. A statistical classification framework was built to diagnose cytomegalovirus status from the catalog of TCR beta chain sequences. A later analysis assigned V and J genes by comparing TCR nucleotide sequences with IMGT/GENE-DB human TR gene sequences. In a later analysis, CDR3 sequences and most-parsimonious VDJ recombination scenarios were assigned using the TCRdist pipeline. In a later analysis, each TCR beta chain was defined by its CDR3 amino acid sequence together with its V-gene family, and reads without a unique V-gene family were excluded. To address suspected cross-contamination and a sequencing artifact, a later analysis removed approximately 600 highly shared, low-generation-probability nucleotide sequences. In a later analysis, a clonal expansion index was calculated for each public chain from normalized within-repertoire ranks of inferred template counts. Generation probabilities in a later analysis came from a VDJ recombination model fitted to out-of-frame rearrangements, and those results were checked against IGoR. In a later analysis, TCR-TCR, TCR-HLA and TCR-CMV co-occurrence was scored with hypergeometric tests, and a repertoire-size bias correction was applied to TCR pairs. False discovery rates were estimated in a later analysis by permuting HLA or CMV assignments 20 times. In a later analysis, co-occurring TCRs were grouped using DBSCAN, and TCRdist sequence similarity was added for clustering within HLA-allele-positive subsets. Repertoires with fewer than 30,000 or more than 120,000 public chains were left out of co-occurrence clustering, as were a few repertoires with anomalous nucleotide sharing. TCRdb obtained this table from immuneACCESS and retained in-frame rearrangements with V and J assigned. These tables miss some clones; where compared with another copy, unresolved V genes account for less than half of the shortfall, and the remainder is unexplained. V and J calls and clone size come straight from that table; D and trimming were deduced from the DNA. The sample contains some 190,000 clones, roughly 83% of them found a single time. About 1.2% of the sample rests with the top ten.

The cohort comprised 670 or so healthy bone marrow donors. At the time of sampling, all cohort members were nominally healthy, though unrecorded immune exposures were likely present. The donor was CMV seronegative and was included in the group of 352 seronegative cohort members. Each donor provided a peripheral blood sample, and peripheral blood mononuclear cells were used for TCR beta sequencing. Genomic DNA extraction from the blood cell samples was performed with the Qiagen DNeasy Blood Extraction Kit. From the germline V gene, CDR1 is SGHTA and CDR2 is FQGNSA. From the cysteine through the phenylalanine, the CDR3 covers 15 amino acids. Of all the DNA, just the CDR3 is kept, 45 bases in frame from base 1. V ends up 5 bases short and J 4 bases short, with an unmatched junction base count of 10. Here is what the overall study found, with its caveats: Cytomegalovirus status was reported to be diagnosed by the classifier with high specificity and sensitivity in both the original and validation cohorts. HLA typing was unavailable for some donors at each locus, so association tests used only the typed subset. A further reported finding was that TCR beta sequences accurately predicted the HLA-A and HLA-B alleles for most subjects in the first cohort. Three of the identified cytomegalovirus-associated TCR beta chains were confirmed in vitro to be specific for cytomegalovirus antigens. A later analysis associated roughly 17,000 TCR beta sequences with specific HLA alleles at a false discovery rate of 0.05. Across donors, most TCR sequences were observed very rarely, whereas some public TCRs were present in many individuals. In a later analysis, several top co-occurrence clusters were reported to appear linked to parvovirus B19, influenza, CMV and Epstein-Barr virus. Most CMV-associated TCR beta chains appeared to be HLA-restricted in a later analysis, and the HLA associations seemed to be driven largely by CMV exposure. Assigning TCR associations to individual alleles was difficult when HLA alleles, especially DR and DQ, strongly co-occurred. Some 16 rarely observed V segments, including chromosome 9 orphons, were excluded from the earlier analysis of approximately 600 of the donors because counts were too low. Broadly in line with IMGT annotations, most TCR beta V segments showed up in productive rearrangements about 87% or about 30% of the time in an earlier analysis of several hundred of the donors. In a later genetic analysis, fewer N-insertions in productive TCRs were reported among donors in an Asian-associated ancestry cluster than the approximately 670-donor mean. In a later analysis, HLA-associated TCR beta chains showed more clonal expansion and lower generation probabilities than non-associated chains that were equally common. The only immune exposure information available for the cohort was CMV serostatus. Correlated functional status among segregating V segments might be attributable to linkage disequilibrium, but an unknown experimental factor could not be ruled out. Presence/absence analyses assumed roughly uniform sequencing depth across donors, an assumption that may not hold. According to the authors, the approach could potentially be generalized to other disease states and immunological phenotypes. Only TCR beta chains were sequenced in this cohort, and the absence of alpha or paired-chain data limited detectable features. A later analysis found that TCR association rates varied across HLA loci, with DRB1 alleles showing the most associated TCRs and HLA-C alleles the fewest. In the study, approximately 160 TCR beta chains were listed as associated with cytomegalovirus. In a later genetic analysis, a missense DCLRE1C variant was associated with V-gene and J-gene trimming of TCR beta chains, and the association was replicated in an independent cohort. Some IMGT-functional V segments, including TRBV6-2 and TRBV6-3, could not be told apart with the 87-base-pair reads, so those segments were excluded. The sequencing pipeline was judged likely to have produced a cluster of highly shared sequence variants as a technical artifact.

Recombination connected TRBV7-2 to TRBJ1-2; 7 bases in the middle match TRBD1. The specimen was PBMCs. This TCR was recovered from a boy aged 2-15 years in good health and CMV-seronegative. The nucleotides read TGTGCCAGCAGCCGACGACAGGGCCCCATCTATGGCTACACCTTC. This yields the protein CASSRRQGPIYGYTF.